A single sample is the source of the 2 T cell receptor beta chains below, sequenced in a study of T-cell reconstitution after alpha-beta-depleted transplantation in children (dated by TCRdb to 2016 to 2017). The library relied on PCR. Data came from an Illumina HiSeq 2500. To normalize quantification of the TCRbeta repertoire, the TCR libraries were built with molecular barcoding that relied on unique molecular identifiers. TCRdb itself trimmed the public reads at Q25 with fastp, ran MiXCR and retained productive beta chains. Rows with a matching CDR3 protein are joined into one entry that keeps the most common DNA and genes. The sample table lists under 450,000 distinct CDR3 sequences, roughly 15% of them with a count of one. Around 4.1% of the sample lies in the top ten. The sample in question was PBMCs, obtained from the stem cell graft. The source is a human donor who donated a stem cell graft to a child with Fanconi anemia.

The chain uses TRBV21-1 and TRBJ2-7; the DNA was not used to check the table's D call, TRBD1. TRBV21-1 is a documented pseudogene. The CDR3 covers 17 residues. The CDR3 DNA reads TGTGCCATCGGGACGGGCGAGTGGGACCCCAGGCACTACGAGCAGTACGTC. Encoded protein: CAIGTGEWDPRHYEQYV.

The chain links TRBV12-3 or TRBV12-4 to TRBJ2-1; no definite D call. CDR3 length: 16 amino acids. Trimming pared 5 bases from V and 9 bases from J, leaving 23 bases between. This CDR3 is CASSPANREKEGEQFF. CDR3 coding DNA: TGTGCCAGCAGTCCGGCAAATAGGGAAAAGGAAGGTGAGCAGTTCTTC.